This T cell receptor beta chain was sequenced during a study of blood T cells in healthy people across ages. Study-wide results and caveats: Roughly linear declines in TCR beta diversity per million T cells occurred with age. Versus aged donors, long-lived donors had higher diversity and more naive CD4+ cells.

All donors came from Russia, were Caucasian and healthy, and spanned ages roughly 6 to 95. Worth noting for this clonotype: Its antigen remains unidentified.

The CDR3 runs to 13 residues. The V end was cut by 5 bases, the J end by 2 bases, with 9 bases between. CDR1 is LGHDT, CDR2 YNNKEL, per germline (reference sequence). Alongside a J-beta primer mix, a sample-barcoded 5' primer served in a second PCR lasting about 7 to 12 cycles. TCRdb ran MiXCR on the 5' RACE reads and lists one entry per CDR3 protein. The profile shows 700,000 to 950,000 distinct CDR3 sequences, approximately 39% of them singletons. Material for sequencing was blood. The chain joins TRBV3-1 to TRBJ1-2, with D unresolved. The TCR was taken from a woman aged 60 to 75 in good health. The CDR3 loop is CASSREQNYGYTF. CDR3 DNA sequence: TGTGCCAGCAGCAGGGAACAGAACTATGGCTACACCTTC.